Listed here is a single TCR beta chain. Its target is unknown. The sample belongs to a study of T cell responses to AZD1222 COVID-19 vaccine. The study's findings and limits: A mostly white British donor set with more females was recruited, and clonal diversity was possibly underestimated. Dominant at 160-218 and 743-854, vaccine-associated CD4 TCRs also spanned spike. Seropositive at baseline were only a handful of AZD1222 recipients.

This table comes from immunoSEQ multiplex PCR, and its TCRdb copy is limited to in-frame clones, with some not included. The sample gives over 100,000 clones, around nine tenths of which show up once; about 15% is in the top ten. V lost 3 bases, J lost 6 bases, and 1 base stayed unmatched. Germline assignment: CDR1 KGHSH and CDR2 LQKENI. This CDR3 region has 14 residues. The chain uses TRBV18 and TRBJ1-6; 8 positions match TRBD1. The clonotype originates from an adult in good health. The specimen comprised peripheral blood, sampled on day 0 of AZD1222 vaccination. The CDR3 region is CASSPDRVNSPLHF. The CDR3 DNA is TGTGCCAGCTCACCGGACAGGGTTAATTCACCCCTCCACTTT.